Each of the 6 T cell receptor beta chains below was sequenced from the same sample in a study of tumor-infiltrating lymphocytes in localized non-small cell lung cancer. Data came from immunoSEQ multiplex PCR; TCRdb stores just in-frame clones and leaves some out. This table has around 3,000 clones, 65% appearing once. The sequenced sample consisted of uninvolved lung tissue not adjacent to the tumor. Source of these receptors: a human donor with non-small cell lung cancer.

J is TRBJ2-1 and V is TRBV5-6; 9 bases match TRBD1. Germline V gene data show CDR1 as SGHDT and CDR2 as YYEEEE. This CDR3 spans 15 amino acids. Trimming cost V 0 bases and J 6 bases; bases outside gene matches: 4. CDR3 protein: CASSLVGQGPNEQFF. The CDR3, as DNA: TGTGCCAGCAGCTTGGTGGGACAGGGTCCCAATGAGCAGTTCTTC. The entire variable domain, with the rest obtained from reference TRBV5-6 and TRBJ2-1, is as follows: DAGVTQSPTHLIKTRGQQVTLRCSPKSGHDTVSWYQQALGQGPQFIFQYYEEEERQRGNFPDRFSGHQFPNYSSELNVNALLLGDSALYLCASSLVGQGPNEQFFGPGTRLTVL.

V and J are TRBV13 and TRBJ2-7, with D possibly matching TRBD2 (6 bases). The CDR3 runs to 13 residues. In germline, CDR1 is PRHDT, CDR2 FYEKMQ (reference sequence). Trimming took off 8 bases at V and 0 bases at J, with 11 bases between the two ends. The CDR3 loop reads CASGGMNSYEQYF. DNA of the CDR3: TGTGCCAGCGGGGGGATGAACTCCTACGAGCAGTACTTC.

A note on this clone: Other nucleotide sequences from this sample produce the same CDR3. The chain uses TRBV11-2 and TRBJ2-7, with a weak D call TRBD2 (5 bases). CDR3 length: 14 residues. Trimming cost V 1 base and J 4 bases, with 11 bases left between them. Germline V lookup: CDR1 SGHAT, CDR2 FQNNGV. The CDR3 bases are TGTGCCAGCAGCTTAGGGTCTGGGAGATACGAGCAGTACTTC. It codes for CASSLGSGRYEQYF. Full variable domain (remainder filled in from reference TRBV11-2 and TRBJ2-7): EAGVAQSPRYKIIEKRQSVAFWCNPISGHATLYWYQQILGQGPKLLIQFQNNGVVDDSQLPKDRFSAERLKGVDSTLKIQPAKLEDSAVYLCASSLGSGRYEQYFGPGTRLTVT.

On this clone itself: At the DNA level, this CDR3 is encoded by other sequences in the same sample as well. The rearrangement joins TRBV6-1 to TRBJ1-1; D uncertain. Trimming pared 2 bases from V and 0 bases from J, leaving 7 bases between. The CDR3 runs to 14 residues. Germline V lookup: CDR1 MNHNS, CDR2 SASEGT. The CDR3 coding sequence is TGTGCCAGCAGTGAACTTCGACTGAACACTGAAGCTTTCTTT. Its protein is CASSELRLNTEAFF.

A single count supports this clone. This chain uses TRBV21-1 with TRBJ2-4; no DNA check was done on the table's D call, TRBD1. TRBV21-1 is a listed pseudogene. This CDR3 is built from 17 residues. The CDR3 coding sequence is TGTGCCAGCAGCAGCCTGGGGACAGGGTATTCCAAAAACATTCAGTACTTC. Protein: CASSSLGTGYSKNIQYF.

The table lists this clone with a few counts. The chain uses TRBV11-2 and TRBJ2-2; 9 nucleotides match TRBD2. After removal of 5 bases from V and 4 bases from J, the junction contained 5 bases not matched to a gene. There are 15 residues in the CDR3. Germline V gene sequence: CDR1 SGHAT, CDR2 FQNNGV. CDR3 DNA sequence: TGTGCCAGCAGCGGAGGCGGGAGGGGCACCGGGGAGCTGTTTTTT. Protein: CASSGGGRGTGELFF.